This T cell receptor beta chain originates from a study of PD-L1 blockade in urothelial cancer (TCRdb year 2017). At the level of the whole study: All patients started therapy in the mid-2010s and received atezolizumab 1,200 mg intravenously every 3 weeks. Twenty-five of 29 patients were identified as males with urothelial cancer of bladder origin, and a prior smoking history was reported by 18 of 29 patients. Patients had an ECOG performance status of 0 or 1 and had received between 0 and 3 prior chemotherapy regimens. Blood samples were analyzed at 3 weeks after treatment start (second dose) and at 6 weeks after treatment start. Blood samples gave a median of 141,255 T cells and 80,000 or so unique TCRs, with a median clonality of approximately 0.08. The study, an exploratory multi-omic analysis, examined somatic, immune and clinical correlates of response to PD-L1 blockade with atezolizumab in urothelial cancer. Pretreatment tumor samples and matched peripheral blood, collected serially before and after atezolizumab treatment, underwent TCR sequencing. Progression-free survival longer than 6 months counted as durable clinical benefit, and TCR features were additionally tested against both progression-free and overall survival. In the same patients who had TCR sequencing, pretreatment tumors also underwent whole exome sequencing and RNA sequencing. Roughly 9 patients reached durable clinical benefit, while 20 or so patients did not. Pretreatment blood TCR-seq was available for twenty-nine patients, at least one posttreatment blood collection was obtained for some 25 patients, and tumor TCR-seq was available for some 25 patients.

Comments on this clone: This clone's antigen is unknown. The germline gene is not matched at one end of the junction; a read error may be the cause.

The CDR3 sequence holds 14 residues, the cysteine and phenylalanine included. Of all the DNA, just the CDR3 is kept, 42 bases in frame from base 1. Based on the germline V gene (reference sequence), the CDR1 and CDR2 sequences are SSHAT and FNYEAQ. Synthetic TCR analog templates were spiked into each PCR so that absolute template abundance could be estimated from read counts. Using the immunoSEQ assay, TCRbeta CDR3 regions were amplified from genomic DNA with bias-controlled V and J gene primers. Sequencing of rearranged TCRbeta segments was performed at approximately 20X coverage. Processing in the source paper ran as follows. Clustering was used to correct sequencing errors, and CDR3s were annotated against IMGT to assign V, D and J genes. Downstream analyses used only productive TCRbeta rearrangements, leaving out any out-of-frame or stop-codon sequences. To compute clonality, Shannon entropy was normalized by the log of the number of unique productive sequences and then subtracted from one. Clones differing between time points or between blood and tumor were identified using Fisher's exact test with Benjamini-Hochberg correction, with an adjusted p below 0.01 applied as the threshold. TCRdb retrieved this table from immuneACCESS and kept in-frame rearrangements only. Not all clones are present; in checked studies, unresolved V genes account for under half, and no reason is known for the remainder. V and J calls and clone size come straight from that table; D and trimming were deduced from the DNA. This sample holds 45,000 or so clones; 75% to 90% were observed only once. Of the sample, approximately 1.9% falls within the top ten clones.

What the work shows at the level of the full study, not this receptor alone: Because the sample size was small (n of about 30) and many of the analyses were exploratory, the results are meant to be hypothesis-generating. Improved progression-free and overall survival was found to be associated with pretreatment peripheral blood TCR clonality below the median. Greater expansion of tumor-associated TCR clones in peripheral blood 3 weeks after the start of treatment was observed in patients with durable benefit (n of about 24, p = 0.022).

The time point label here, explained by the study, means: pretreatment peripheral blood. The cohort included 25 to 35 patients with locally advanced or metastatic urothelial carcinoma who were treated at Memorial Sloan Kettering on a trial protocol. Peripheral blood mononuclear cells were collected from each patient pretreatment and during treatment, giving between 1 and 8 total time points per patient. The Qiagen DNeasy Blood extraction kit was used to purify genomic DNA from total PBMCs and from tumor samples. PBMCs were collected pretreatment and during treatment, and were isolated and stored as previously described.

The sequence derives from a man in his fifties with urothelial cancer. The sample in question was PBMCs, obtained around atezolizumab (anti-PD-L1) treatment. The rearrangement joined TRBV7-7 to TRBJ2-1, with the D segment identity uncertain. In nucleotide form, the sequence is TGTGCTAGCAGCTTATCGGTACCTCCGGATGAGCAGTTCTTC. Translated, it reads CASSLSVPPDEQFF.